This T cell receptor beta chain is from a study of blood T cell repertoires in COVID-19. Study in general: Specimens from acute and convalescent COVID-19 originated in the United States, Italy and Spain. The cDNA or gDNA used as material had been derived from T cells, B-cell-depleted T cells, or PBMCs.

Per the original data handling: Amplification of reference gene primers provided the estimated nucleated cell counts. Clones were read by immunoSEQ multiplex PCR, and TCRdb kept only the in-frame ones, dropping some. That table gives V, J and clone size, and the DNA gave D and trimming. The table includes 65,000 to 80,000 clones, 85% to 90% detected once. Trimming removed 5 bases at V and 2 bases at J, with 9 bases between. Germline V gene lookup returns CDR1 SGHAT and CDR2 FQNNGV. The CDR3 totals 13 residues. The source material was peripheral blood. The genes are TRBV11-2 and TRBJ1-2; no definite D call. This TCR came from a man aged 50-59 years with active COVID-19. The CDR3 loop is CASSTFQNYGYTF. The CDR3 nucleotides are TGTGCCAGCAGCACCTTTCAGAACTATGGCTACACCTTC. Filled out from reference TRBV11-2 and TRBJ1-2, the complete variable domain reads EAGVAQSPRYKIIEKRQSVAFWCNPISGHATLYWYQQILGQGPKLLIQFQNNGVVDDSQLPKDRFSAERLKGVDSTLKIQPAKLEDSAVYLCASSTFQNYGYTFGSGTRLTVV.